Listed below are T cell receptor beta chains from one sample, sequenced in a study of memory CD4+ T cells and cytomegalovirus serostatus. Assay used: immunoSEQ multiplex PCR; TCRdb lists only in-frame clones, some missing. The data show around 84,000 clones, around 80% seen once. Sequencing was carried out using memory CD4+ T cells from blood. These receptors originate from an adult in good health and CMV-seronegative. Both conserved end residues are part of each CDR3. The D gene is left open where the match is weak. Size is omitted from some rows. Given values are once, few, many or a class for expanded clones.

V: TRBV25-1; size: NA; D: NA; J: TRBJ2-7; DNA: TGTGCCAGCAGTGACAGGATATTAGCGGACGAGCAGTACTTC; CDR3: CASSDRILADEQYF
V: TRBV28; size: NA; D: TRBD1; J: TRBJ1-2; DNA: TGTGCCATCAGGGGGTCCTATGGCTACACCTTC; CDR3: CAIRGSYGYTF
V: TRBV2; size: NA; D: NA; J: TRBJ1-1; DNA: TGTGCCAGCAGTGAAGCAGCAGGGGTTACTGAAGCTTTCTTT; CDR3: CASSEAAGVTEAFF
V: TRBV7-2; size: once; D: TRBD2; J: TRBJ2-7; DNA: TGTGCCAGCAGCCCAAGACTAGCTCGGGAGCAGTACTTC; CDR3: CASSPRLAREQYF
V: TRBV7-2; size: NA; D: NA; J: TRBJ2-1; DNA: TGTGCCAGCAGCTTTGGGGGGCTCTTCAATGAGCAGTTCTTC; CDR3: CASSFGGLFNEQFF
V: TRBV5-4; size: NA; D: NA; J: TRBJ1-5; DNA: TGTGCCAGCAGCGCCGGGACACAACAGCCCCAGCATTTT; CDR3: CASSAGTQQPQHF
V: TRBV7-8; size: NA; D: TRBD1; J: TRBJ2-7; DNA: TGTGCCAGCAGCTTGAGACAGGGCTACGAGCAGTACTTC; CDR3: CASSLRQGYEQYF
V: TRBV19; size: NA; D: NA; J: TRBJ2-1; DNA: TGTGCCAGTAGTATTCCCGGCAGAAACAATGAGCAGTTCTTC; CDR3: CASSIPGRNNEQFF
V: TRBV7-2; size: NA; D: TRBD2; J: TRBJ2-1; DNA: TGTGCCAGCAGCTTAGCCGGGGGAGCGGGGGAATACAATGAGCAGTTCTTC; CDR3: CASSLAGGAGEYNEQFF
V: TRBV6-5; size: NA; D: NA; J: TRBJ2-7; DNA: TGTGCCAGCGGTCGGGAAAATATCTACGAGCAGTACTTC; CDR3: CASGRENIYEQYF
V: TRBV29-1; size: NA; D: NA; J: TRBJ1-1; DNA: TGCAGCGTTGAGGGGGTCGTCACTGAAGCTTTCTTT; CDR3: CSVEGVVTEAFF
V: TRBV5-1; size: NA; D: TRBD1; J: TRBJ1-1; DNA: TGCGCCAGCAGCTCGGCAGGGGGGATGAACACTGAAGCTTTCTTT; CDR3: CASSSAGGMNTEAFF
V: TRBV7-9; size: NA; D: NA; J: TRBJ1-1; DNA: TGTGCCAGCAGTCGGGGGGGGGCAGGAGGCGCTGAAGCTTTCTTT; CDR3: CASSRGGAGGAEAFF
V: TRBV9; size: NA; D: NA; J: TRBJ1-6; DNA: TGTGCCAGCACCAACCCGGGGAATTCACCCCTCCACTTT; CDR3: CASTNPGNSPLHF
V: TRBV7-9; size: once; D: NA; J: TRBJ2-7; DNA: TGTGCCAGCAGCTTAGAGTCTTCCTACGAGCAGTACTTC; CDR3: CASSLESSYEQYF
V: TRBV7-2; size: NA; D: TRBD2; J: TRBJ2-3; DNA: TGTGCCAGCAGTACCAATAGCGGGGGAGGGGATACGCAGTATTTT; CDR3: CASSTNSGGGDTQYF
V: TRBV7-2; size: NA; D: NA; J: TRBJ1-5; DNA: TGTGCCAGCAGCCCCAGGTGGGGACAGCCCCAGCATTTT; CDR3: CASSPRWGQPQHF
V: TRBV6-5; size: NA; D: TRBD1; J: TRBJ1-2; DNA: TGTGCCAGCAGTTTCGCGGGACAGGGAACCTATGGCTACACCTTC; CDR3: CASSFAGQGTYGYTF
V: TRBV7-3; size: once; D: NA; J: TRBJ1-3; DNA: TGTGCCAGCAGCTTAATGGCCGGCTCTGGAAACACCATATATTTT; CDR3: CASSLMAGSGNTIYF
V: TRBV23-1; size: NA; D: NA; J: TRBJ1-1; DNA: TGCGCGCTCGGGATCATGAACACTGAAGCTTTCTTT; CDR3: CALGIMNTEAFF
V: TRBV7-8; size: NA; D: NA; J: TRBJ1-2; DNA: TGTGCCAGCAGCTTAGAAAGGGACCGCGACTATGGCTACACCTTC; CDR3: CASSLERDRDYGYTF
V: TRBV7-9; size: NA; D: TRBD1; J: TRBJ2-1; DNA: TGTGCGACGCCGATTGGGACAGCTTACAATGAGCAGTTCTTC; CDR3: CATPIGTAYNEQFF
V: TRBV18; size: few; D: TRBD1; J: TRBJ2-7; DNA: TGTGCCAGCTCACCCTTCGGGACAGGGAACTACGAGCAGTACTTC; CDR3: CASSPFGTGNYEQYF
V: TRBV5-1; size: NA; D: NA; J: TRBJ1-1; DNA: TGCGCCAGCAGCTTGGCCCGGGGTTCCACTGAAGCTTTCTTT; CDR3: CASSLARGSTEAFF
V: TRBV5-6; size: NA; D: NA; J: TRBJ1-4; DNA: TGTGCCAGCAGCTTGGGGTTTGAGACTCTGCTGTTT; CDR3: CASSLGFETLLF
V: TRBV28; size: NA; D: TRBD1; J: TRBJ1-1; DNA: TGTGCCAGCAGTCGCCCCGGACAGGGGAGAGGTACTGAAGCTTTCTTT; CDR3: CASSRPGQGRGTEAFF
V: TRBV6-5; size: once; D: TRBD1; J: TRBJ2-2; DNA: TGTGCCAGCAGTTACACAGGGGTCACCGGGGAGCTGTTTTTT; CDR3: CASSYTGVTGELFF
V: TRBV19; size: NA; D: TRBD1; J: TRBJ1-1; DNA: TGTGCCAGTAGAGGACAGGGGTTAATCACTGAAGCTTTCTTT; CDR3: CASRGQGLITEAFF
V: TRBV7-9; size: NA; D: NA; J: TRBJ1-2; DNA: TGTGCCAGCAGCTTAGGGCACGGCAACTATGGCTACACCTTC; CDR3: CASSLGHGNYGYTF